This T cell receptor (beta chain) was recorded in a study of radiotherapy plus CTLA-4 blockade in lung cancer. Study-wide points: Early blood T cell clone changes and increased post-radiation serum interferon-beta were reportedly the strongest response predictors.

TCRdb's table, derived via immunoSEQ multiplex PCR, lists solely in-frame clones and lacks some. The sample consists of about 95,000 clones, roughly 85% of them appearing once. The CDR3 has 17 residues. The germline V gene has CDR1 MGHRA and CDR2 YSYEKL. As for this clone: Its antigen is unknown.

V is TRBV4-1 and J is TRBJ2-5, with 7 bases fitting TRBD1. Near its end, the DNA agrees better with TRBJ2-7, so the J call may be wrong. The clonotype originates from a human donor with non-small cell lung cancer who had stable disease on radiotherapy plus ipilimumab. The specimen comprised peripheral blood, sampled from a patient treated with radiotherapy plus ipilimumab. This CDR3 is CASSQDPGTAFSYEQYF. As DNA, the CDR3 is TGCGCCAGCAGCCAAGATCCTGGGACAGCCTTTTCCTACGAGCAGTACTTC.